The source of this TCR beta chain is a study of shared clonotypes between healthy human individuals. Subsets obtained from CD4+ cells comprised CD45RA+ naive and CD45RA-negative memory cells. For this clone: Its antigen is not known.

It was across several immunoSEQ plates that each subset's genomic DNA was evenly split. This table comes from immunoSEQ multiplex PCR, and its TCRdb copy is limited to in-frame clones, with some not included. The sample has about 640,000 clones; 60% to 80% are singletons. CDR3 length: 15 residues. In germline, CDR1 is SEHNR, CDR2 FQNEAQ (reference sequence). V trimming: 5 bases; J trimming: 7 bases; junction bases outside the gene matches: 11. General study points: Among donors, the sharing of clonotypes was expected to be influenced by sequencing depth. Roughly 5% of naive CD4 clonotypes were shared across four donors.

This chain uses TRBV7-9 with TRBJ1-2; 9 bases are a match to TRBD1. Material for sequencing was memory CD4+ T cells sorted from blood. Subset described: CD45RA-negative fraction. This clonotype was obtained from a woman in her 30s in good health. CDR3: CASSRATGGQGGYTF. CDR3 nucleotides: TGTGCCAGCAGCCGAGCGACAGGGGGACAGGGTGGCTACACCTTC.